This T cell receptor beta chain was identified in a study of blood T cells in healthy people across ages. This clonotype occurred a few times. Its antigen is unknown. The individuals who served as donors were healthy Caucasians living in Russia, aged about 6 to 95. The V segment lost 1 base and the J segment 1 base; nucleotides outside the gene matches: 3. Germline CDR1 reads ENHRY; CDR2 reads SYGVKD. This CDR3 has 15 amino acids. Study-wide findings and caveats: Relative to aged donors, long-lived donors carried more naive CD4+ cells and displayed higher diversity.

The use of a sample-barcoded 5' primer and a J-beta primer mix characterized a second PCR of roughly 6 to 12 cycles. Each cDNA was tagged by a template-switch adaptor containing 12 random nucleotides. CDR3-containing paired-end reads numbering at least 2.5 million came from each sample. TCRdb analysed the 5' RACE reads with MiXCR anew, one entry per CDR3 protein. This table holds 1.5 million to 1.8 million distinct CDR3 sequences, about 42% found once. Specimen: blood. This chain connects TRBV10-3 to TRBJ1-1; TRBD1 agrees at 7 bases. The TCR was taken from a woman aged 18-35 years in good health. CDR3 DNA sequence: TGTGCCATCAGTGAGTATAAGGGGGCGAACACTGAAGCTTTCTTT. It codes for CAISEYKGANTEAFF.